Sequencing of this TCR beta chain was carried out in a study of T cells in Graves' hyperthyroidism and ophthalmopathy. Study-wide results and limits: Ophthalmopathy stood apart from stable hyperthyroidism in a 13 V-J model. Most expanded thyroid clonotypes above 0.001 recurred in blood.

Researchers took RNA transcripts and amplified the TCR beta CDR3 regions from them. First-round RT-PCR of the TCR CDR3 relied on the HTBI primer set. Via MiXCR, TCRdb re-called the multiplex PCR reads, giving one row per CDR3 protein. The sample lists 500,000 to 600,000 distinct CDR3 sequences; about 45% were seen once. This clonotype was observed many times. Its target is unknown. Graves' hyperthyroidism without ophthalmopathy progression within 18 months was termed stable. Exclusion of patients followed from uncontrolled infection, other autoimmune disease, pregnancy or lactation. Germline V gene sequence: CDR1 SGHRS, CDR2 YFSETQ. This CDR3 has 14 amino acids. The V segment lost 2 bases and the J segment 10 bases; nucleotides outside the gene matches: 5.

This TCR was sampled from a woman aged 18-29 years with Graves' hyperthyroidism. Sequencing input: peripheral blood or thyroid tissue (not recorded which). The genes are TRBV5-1 and TRBJ1-6; 8 bases align to TRBD1. CDR3 amino acids: CASSLGQGDSPLHF. The CDR3 coding sequence is TGCGCCAGCAGCTTAGGACAGGGAGACTCACCCCTCCACTTT.